This TCR beta chain appears in the sequencing data of a study of T cell responses to AZD1222 COVID-19 vaccine. Study in general: Pooling was applied to second doses at about 4 or about 12 weeks. Points from the study as a whole: Every sample of the repertoires postdated the peak T cell response. After two AZD1222 doses, spike-specific TCR breadth and depth rose versus day 0. Clonal diversity was possibly underestimated, and the donors were mostly white British, with more females.

With respect to this clone: As yet, its antigen is unknown. One junction end does not reproduce the germline sequence, and a read error may be involved.

This CDR3 has 14 amino acids. From germline, CDR1 is MNHNS and CDR2 SASEGT. Sequencing used immunoSEQ multiplex PCR; TCRdb keeps in-frame clones, though not all of them. Among 150,000 or so clones listed, under 95% were seen once. This sequence originates from an adult in good health. The chain links TRBV6-1 to TRBJ2-7, with D tentatively TRBD1 or TRBD2 (6 bases each). Sequenced material: peripheral blood, taken on day 0 of AZD1222 vaccination. The CDR3: CASSEGGRTYEQYF. CDR3 nucleotides: TGTGCCAGCAGCGAAGGGGGGCGAACCTACGAGCAGTACTTC.